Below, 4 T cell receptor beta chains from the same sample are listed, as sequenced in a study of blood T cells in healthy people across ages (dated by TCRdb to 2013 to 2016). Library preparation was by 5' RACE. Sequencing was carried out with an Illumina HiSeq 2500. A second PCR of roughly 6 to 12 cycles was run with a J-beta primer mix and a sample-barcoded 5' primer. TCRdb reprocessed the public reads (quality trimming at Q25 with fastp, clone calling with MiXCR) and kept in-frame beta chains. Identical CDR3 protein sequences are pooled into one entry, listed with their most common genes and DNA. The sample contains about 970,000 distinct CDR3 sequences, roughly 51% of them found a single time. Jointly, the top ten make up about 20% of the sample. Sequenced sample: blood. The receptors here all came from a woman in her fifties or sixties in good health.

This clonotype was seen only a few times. CDR3 bases: TGCAGCGTTGAAGGGGGTGGGACAGGTACCTACGAGCAGTACTTC. This translates into CSVEGGGTGTYEQYF. The V call is TRBV29-1, the J call TRBJ2-7, with 8 bases matching TRBD1. The V and J ends lost 1 base and 2 bases, in that order; junction bases with no gene match: 7. The CDR3 loop spans 15 amino acids. Germline-derived CDR1 and CDR2 are SQVTM and ANQGSEA.

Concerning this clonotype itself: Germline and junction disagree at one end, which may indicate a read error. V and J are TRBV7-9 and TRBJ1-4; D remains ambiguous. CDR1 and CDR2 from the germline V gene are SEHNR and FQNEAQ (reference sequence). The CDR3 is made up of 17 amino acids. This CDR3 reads CASSYRRTVRANGKLFF. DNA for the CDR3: TGTGCCAGCAGCTACAGACGAACAGTTAGGGCTAATGGAAAACTGTTTTTT.

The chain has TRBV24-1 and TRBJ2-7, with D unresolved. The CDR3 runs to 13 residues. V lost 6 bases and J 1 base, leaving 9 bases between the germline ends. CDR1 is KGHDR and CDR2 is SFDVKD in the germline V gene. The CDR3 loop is CATSNSLSYEQYF. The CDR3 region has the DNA TGTGCCACCAGTAATTCCCTTTCCTACGAGCAGTACTTC.

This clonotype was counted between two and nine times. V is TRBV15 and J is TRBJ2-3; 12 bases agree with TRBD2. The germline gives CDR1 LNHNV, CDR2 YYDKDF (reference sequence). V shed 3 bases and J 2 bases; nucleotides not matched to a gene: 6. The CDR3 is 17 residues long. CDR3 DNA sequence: TGTGCCACCAGCAGGCCGGGACTAGCGGGCGCCACAGATACGCAGTATTTT. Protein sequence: CATSRPGLAGATDTQYF.